These 18 T cell receptor beta chains were all obtained from the same sample, sequenced in a study of blood T cells in healthy people across ages. The second PCR ran about 6 to 11 cycles with a sample-barcoded 5' primer and J-beta primers. TCRdb used MiXCR to reprocess the 5' RACE reads, holding one entry per CDR3 protein. The sample comprises 1.5 million to 2 million distinct CDR3 sequences, 30% to 40% of which are singletons, and under 25% rests with the top ten. The sample taken for sequencing was blood. The source of these receptors is a human donor in good health.

This clonotype was counted a single time. V usage is TRBV27 and J usage is TRBJ1-5; D not resolved. V gave up 3 bases and J gave up 6 bases, with 12 bases separating them. The CDR3 covers 14 residues. Germline V gives CDR1 MNHEY, CDR2 SMNVEV (reference sequence). DNA for the CDR3: TGTGCCAGCAGTTTTGGAGGGATGGGTCAGCCCCAGCATTTT. It translates to CASSFGGMGQPQHF.

This clonotype was recorded once. The V gene is TRBV9, the J gene TRBJ1-2; the D is unclear. There are 15 residues in the CDR3. Germline CDR1 SGDLS, CDR2 YYNGEE. The V end was cut by 0 bases, the J end by 1 base, with 10 bases between. The CDR3 is CASSVDIYYNYGYTF. The DNA of the CDR3 is TGTGCCAGCAGCGTAGACATTTACTATAACTATGGCTACACCTTC. The full variable domain, in which reference TRBV9 and TRBJ1-2 provide the parts outside the CDR3, is DSGVTQTPKHLITATGQRVTLRCSPRSGDLSVYWYQQSLDQGLQFLIQYYNGEERAKGNILERFSAQQFPDLHSELNLSSLELGDSALYFCASSVDIYYNYGYTFGSGTRLTVV.

This clonotype has more than one count but fewer than ten. The chain is built from TRBV6-1 and TRBJ1-2; TRBD1 matches 7 bases. Germline CDR1 is MNHNS and CDR2 is SASEGT. The CDR3 covers 14 residues. The V and J ends lost 4 bases and 4 bases, in that order; junction bases with no gene match: 6. The CDR3 is CASSGTQGSYGYTF. CDR3 in DNA: TGTGCCAGCAGTGGAACACAGGGGAGCTATGGCTACACCTTC.

The J gene is TRBJ1-4, the V gene TRBV7-9; D might be TRBD1 (5 bases). The CDR3 totals 15 residues. Germline values: CDR1 SEHNR, CDR2 FQNEAQ (reference sequence). V was shortened by 1 base and J by 2 bases, with 8 bases between the two germline ends. The CDR3 bases are TGTGCCAGCAGCTTAGGGGACGGGACTAATGAAAAACTGTTTTTT. Its protein is CASSLGDGTNEKLFF.

This sequence joins TRBV6-1 and TRBJ1-5; D is uncertain. This CDR3 region has 13 residues. V shed 3 bases and J shed 6 bases, with 9 bases lying between them. From germline, CDR1 is MNHNS and CDR2 SASEGT. CDR3 residues: CASSEVRGQPQHF. The CDR3 DNA reads TGTGCCAGCAGTGAGGTCCGTGGTCAGCCCCAGCATTTT.

The chain carries TRBV7-2 and TRBJ2-7; 8 bases agree with TRBD1. V lost 1 base to trimming and J lost 7 bases; unmatched junction nucleotides: 9. The germline gives CDR1 SGHTA, CDR2 FQGNSA. This CDR3 contains 15 residues. The CDR3 DNA is TGTGCCAGCAGCTTAGGGGACAGGTTTTCGCGGGAGCAGTACTTC. As protein: CASSLGDRFSREQYF.

This clonotype appeared once. The chain links TRBV24-1 to TRBJ2-1, with D possibly TRBD2 on 7 matching bases. V was cut by 5 bases and J by 2 bases, with 24 bases left in between. CDR3 length: 19 residues. Germline assignment: CDR1 KGHDR and CDR2 SFDVKD. The CDR3 region has the DNA TGTGCCACCAGTGGCCTTGGGACCGGGGGCCTAGCGGCCTACAATGAGCAGTTCTTC. Amino acid sequence: CATSGLGTGGLAAYNEQFF.

The chain is built from TRBV6-5 and TRBJ2-5, with 9 bases identical to TRBD1. The CDR3 is made up of 15 amino acids. Trimming cost V 2 bases and J 4 bases; bases outside gene matches: 5. The germline V gene encodes CDR1 MNHEY and CDR2 SVGAGI. CDR3 bases: TGTGCCAGCAGTTACCAGACAGGGGGTCTAGAGACCCAGTACTTC. Amino acids: CASSYQTGGLETQYF.

The chain recombines TRBV20-1 with TRBJ2-7; 8 nucleotides agree with TRBD1. This CDR3 has 11 residues. The ends lost 6 bases at V and 5 bases at J; junction bases unmatched: 3. The V gene's germline CDR1 is DFQATT and CDR2 SNEGSKA (reference sequence). The CDR3 here is CSAQGADEQYF. Here the CDR3 DNA reads TGCAGTGCCCAGGGGGCCGACGAGCAGTACTTC.

This clonotype showed up just a few times. This chain links TRBV6-5 with TRBJ2-7, with D unclear. This CDR3 has 12 amino acids. V shed 6 bases and J shed 6 bases, with 12 bases lying between them. Germline loops: CDR1 MNHEY, CDR2 SVGAGI. This CDR3 is CASRPTHGEQYF. The CDR3 DNA sequence: TGTGCCAGCAGACCTACCCACGGCGAGCAGTACTTC.

This clonotype was picked up a small number of times. The CDR3 region is CASSQDGPSVLTDTQYF. Written as DNA, the CDR3 is TGCGCCAGCAGCCAAGATGGGCCTAGCGTACTCACAGATACGCAGTATTTT. The chain couples TRBV4-3 to TRBJ2-3, with D perhaps matching TRBD2 (6 bases). Germline V gene sequence: CDR1 LGHNA, CDR2 YSLEER. This CDR3 has 17 residues. The V end lost 0 bases, the J end lost 2 bases, and 15 bases lay between the germline ends.

The gene calls are TRBV15 and TRBJ2-3, with 7 positions matching TRBD2. V lost 9 bases, J lost 6 bases, and 15 bases stayed unmatched. CDR1 and CDR2 from the germline V gene are LNHNV and YYDKDF (reference sequence). The CDR3 consists of 15 residues. CDR3 coding DNA: TGTGCCACGGCCCCGTTGGCGGGGGATGGGGATACGCAGTATTTT. Translated, it gives CATAPLAGDGDTQYF. Based on the CDR3 plus reference TRBV15 and TRBJ2-3, the full variable domain is DAMVIQNPRYQVTQFGKPVTLSCSQTLNHNVMYWYQQKSSQAPKLLFHYYDKDFNNEADTPDNFQSRRPNTSFCFLDIRSPGLGDTAMYLCATAPLAGDGDTQYFGPGTRLTVL.

The sample holds a few counts of this clonotype. The J gene is TRBJ1-2, the V gene TRBV7-2; D ambiguous. The CDR3 is made up of 15 amino acids. V dropped 4 bases and J dropped 4 bases, with 16 bases sitting between them. From germline, CDR1 is SGHTA and CDR2 FQGNSA. CDR3 region: CASSSLPVRSYGYTF. In nucleotides, the CDR3 is TGTGCCAGCAGCTCCCTTCCCGTTAGAAGCTATGGCTACACCTTC.

The chain is built from TRBV7-2 and TRBJ2-1; D is ambiguous. Germline CDR1 is SGHTA and CDR2 is FQGNSA. V was trimmed by 2 bases and J by 8 bases, leaving 13 bases between them. The CDR3 is 14 amino acids. CDR3 DNA sequence: TGTGCCAGCAGCTTATTAGGTTTGGGCGATGAGCAGTTCTTC. Protein: CASSLLGLGDEQFF.

This clonotype showed up just once. This may stem from a read error, because a much larger clone lies one nucleotide away. V is TRBV29-1 and J is TRBJ2-1, with D possibly matching TRBD1 (6 bases). There are 15 residues in the CDR3. Germline V gene lookup returns CDR1 SQVTM and CDR2 ANQGSEA. Trimming stripped 1 base from V and 3 bases from J, with 13 bases between. The CDR3 nucleotides read TGCAGCGTTGAAGGCACAGGGAGCTTCTACAATGAGCAGTTCTTC. Translation: CSVEGTGSFYNEQFF.

In its sample, this clonotype was seen a few times. The chain carries TRBV6-2 or TRBV6-3 and TRBJ2-4; D uncertain. The CDR3 is made up of 13 amino acids. V shed 3 bases and J shed 5 bases, with 8 bases lying between them. Germline lookup yields CDR1 MNHEY and CDR2 SVGEGT. CDR3 nucleotide sequence: TGTGCCAGCAGTTATAATTGGCAAAACATTCAGTACTTC. Translation: CASSYNWQNIQYF.

Note on this clonotype: With a much larger clone just one base away, this may be a read error. V is TRBV5-1 and J is TRBJ1-5, with TRBD1 identical over 8 bases. The germline V gene has CDR1 SGHRS and CDR2 YFSETQ. This CDR3 has 14 amino acids. Trimming took 3 bases from V and 5 from J; bases not matched to a gene: 4. The CDR3 DNA reads TGCGCCAGCAGCTGGACAGGGAGGGATCAGCCCCAGCATTTT. Its protein is CASSWTGRDQPQHF.

This clonotype was counted a few times. The rearrangement joins TRBV27 to TRBJ1-4; TRBD1 is a possible D gene (5 bases). CDR1 and CDR2 (germline): MNHEY, SMNVEV (reference sequence). The V gene lost 6 bases and the J gene lost 7 bases, with 15 bases spanning the gap. CDR3 length: 14 amino acids. As DNA, the CDR3 is TGTGCCAGCAGCCCGGGCGGGGGGGTTGAAAAACTGTTTTTT. Translation gives CASSPGGGVEKLFF.